The clone carrying this T cell receptor beta chain was seen at least ten times. Its antigen is undetermined. The use of a sample-barcoded 5' primer and a J-beta primer mix characterized a second PCR of roughly 6 to 11 cycles. TCRdb used MiXCR to reprocess the 5' RACE reads, holding one entry per CDR3 protein. This sample carries 850,000 or so distinct CDR3 sequences, about 30% of them seen once, and the ten largest clones take 17%. The data stem from a study of blood T cells in healthy people across ages. General study results and limits: Naive CD4+ cells and diversity were both higher in long-lived donors than in aged donors. Significant beta diversity loss was already apparent by age about 42, declining roughly linearly.

V shed 8 bases and J 3 bases; nucleotides not matched to a gene: 3. The CDR3 is 12 amino acids. Germline V gene data show CDR1 as MDHEN and CDR2 as SYDVKM. The source is a woman older than 75 in good health. Sequenced material: blood. This rearrangement joins TRBV28 to TRBJ2-7; 8 nucleotides line up with TRBD1. CDR3 in DNA: TGTGCCAGCTGGACAGGGAGCTACGAGCAGTACTTC. Its translation: CASWTGSYEQYF.